This T cell receptor (beta chain) was identified during a study of OX40 agonist ivuxolimab in advanced cancers. Study-level results: With doses of 0.1 to 3.0 mg/kg, CD4+ and CD8+ blood T cells had undergone clonal expansion by week 6.

Samples of blood were obtained at baseline, on cycle 4 day 1, and on cycle 7 day 1. CDR1 is LNHDA, CDR2 SQIVND, per germline (reference sequence). This CDR3 is built from 15 residues. V lost 8 bases to trimming and J lost 2 bases; unmatched junction nucleotides: 5. Turning to this clone: Its target is not known.

Method: immunoSEQ multiplex PCR; TCRdb's copy keeps in-frame clones and lacks some. This sample carries roughly 76,000 clones, around nine tenths of them seen once, and the ten largest clones take about 2.3%. The source of this sequence is an adult with an advanced solid tumor such as melanoma, head and neck, liver or kidney cancer. Here the sequenced sample was CD4+ or CD8+ T cells sorted from blood, taken in a trial of the OX40 agonist ivuxolimab. This chain joins TRBV19 and TRBJ2-3, with 12 bases that match TRBD2. The CDR3 reads CASGRTSGDTDTQYF. The CDR3 DNA is TGTGCCAGTGGCAGGACTAGCGGGGACACAGATACGCAGTATTTT.